This T cell receptor beta chain is drawn from a study of identical twins. Study results and limitations: Insertions were fewer in abundant cord blood beta clonotypes, whereas memory repertoires showed none of this pattern. Surplus twin overlap in beta out-of-frame sequences was less pronounced.

TCRdb re-called the 5' RACE reads through MiXCR, storing one row per CDR3 protein. The sample lists some 590,000 distinct CDR3 sequences, 7.5% to 10% seen once, with around 3% in the top ten. There are many counts of this clonotype. Its target is unknown. The CDR3 has 16 residues. With 4 bases removed from V and 0 bases from J, the gap between germline ends came to 12 bases. Germline CDR1 MDHEN, CDR2 SYDVKM. This sample was shared with a second study, whose subject was yellow fever vaccine responses in identical twins.

The chain has TRBV28 and TRBJ2-2; a possible D gene is TRBD1 (5 bases). The sequenced material came from PBMCs. This receptor was taken from a woman aged 18-29 years in good health. The CDR3 sequence is CASSSQAPANTGELFF. In DNA form, the CDR3 reads TGTGCCAGCAGTTCACAGGCTCCCGCGAACACCGGGGAGCTGTTTTTT. Filled out from reference TRBV28 and TRBJ2-2, the complete variable domain reads DVKVTQSSRYLVKRTGEKVFLECVQDMDHENMFWYRQDPGLGLRLIYFSYDVKMKEKGDIPEGYSVSREKKERFSLILESASTNQTSMYLCASSSQAPANTGELFFGEGSRLTVL.